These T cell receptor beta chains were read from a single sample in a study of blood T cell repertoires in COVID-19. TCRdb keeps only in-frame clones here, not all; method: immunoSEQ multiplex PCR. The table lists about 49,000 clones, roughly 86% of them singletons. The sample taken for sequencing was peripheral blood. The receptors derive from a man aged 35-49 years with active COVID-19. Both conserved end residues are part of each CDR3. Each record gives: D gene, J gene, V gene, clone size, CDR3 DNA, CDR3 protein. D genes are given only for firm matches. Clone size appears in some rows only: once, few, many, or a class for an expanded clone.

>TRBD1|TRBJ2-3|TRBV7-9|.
TGTGCCAGCAGCTGGGGACAGGGGGCAGGAGATACGCAGTATTTT
CASSWGQGAGDTQYF
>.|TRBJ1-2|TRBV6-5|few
TGTGCCAGCAGTTACCGGCGGACTCAAAACTATGGCTACACCTTC
CASSYRRTQNYGYTF
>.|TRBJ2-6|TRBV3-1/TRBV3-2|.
TGTGCCAGCAGCCCACGGGGTACTGGGGCCAACGTCCTGACTTTC
CASSPRGTGANVLTF
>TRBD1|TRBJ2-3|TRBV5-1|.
TGCGCCAGCAGCTTTGGACAGGGAAGCACAGATACGCAGTATTTT
CASSFGQGSTDTQYF
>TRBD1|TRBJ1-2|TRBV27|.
TGTGCCAGCAGTTTAAGTGCCCCCGGACAGGGGAACTATGGCTACACCTTC
CASSLSAPGQGNYGYTF
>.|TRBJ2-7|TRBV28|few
TGTGCCAGCAGTTTATATGTGGGCTACTCCTACGAGCAGTACTTC
CASSLYVGYSYEQYF
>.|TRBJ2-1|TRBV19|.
TGTGCCAGTAGCTCGTCAGGCCTTAGCTCCTACAATGAGCAGTTCTTC
CASSSSGLSSYNEQFF
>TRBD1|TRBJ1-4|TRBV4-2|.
TGTGCCAGCAGCCACCCGGGACAGGCGAATGAAAAACTGTTTTTT
CASSHPGQANEKLFF
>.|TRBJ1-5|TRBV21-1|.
TGTGCCAGCAGCAAACAGGGTGGTCATAGCAATCAGCCCCAGCATTTT
CASSKQGGHSNQPQHF
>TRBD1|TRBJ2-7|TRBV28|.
TGTGCCAGCAGTGGTACAGGGGGGTTATCCTACGAGCAGTACTTC
CASSGTGGLSYEQYF
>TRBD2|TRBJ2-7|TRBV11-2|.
TGTGCCAGCAGCCCCGGAGTAGCGGGGGCCGAGCAGTACTTC
CASSPGVAGAEQYF
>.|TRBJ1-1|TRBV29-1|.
TGCAGCGTTGGGGATCCGGGAAGTAGCCCTGAAGCTTTCTTT
CSVGDPGSSPEAFF
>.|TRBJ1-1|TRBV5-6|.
TGTGCCAGCAGCCCCGGGATTCCGGCTACTGAAGCTTTCTTT
CASSPGIPATEAFF
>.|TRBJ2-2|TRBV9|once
TGTGCCAGCAGCCCCAGGGTGAGTGCGAACACCGGGGAGCTGTTTTTT
CASSPRVSANTGELFF
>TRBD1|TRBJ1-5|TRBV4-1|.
TGCGCCAGCAGCCACTTTTCTACAGGGGATGTCAGCCCCCAGCATTTT
CASSHFSTGDVSPQHF
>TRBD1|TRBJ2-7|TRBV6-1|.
TGTGCCAGCAGGGAAGCACAGGGGGCCTACGAGCAGTACTTC
CASREAQGAYEQYF
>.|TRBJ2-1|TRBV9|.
TGTGCCAGCAGCGCTACTAATGAGCAGTTCTTC
CASSATNEQFF
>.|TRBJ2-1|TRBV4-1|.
TGCGCCAGCAGCCAGGAGGGCTCCTACAATGAGCAGTTCTTC
CASSQEGSYNEQFF
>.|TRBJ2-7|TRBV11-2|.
TGTGCCAGCAGCTATGACAGGACTCCCTACGAGCAGTACTTC
CASSYDRTPYEQYF
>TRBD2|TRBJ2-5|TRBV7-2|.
TGTGCCAGCAGCTTGGGGGGGGCCCAGTACTTC
CASSLGGAQYF
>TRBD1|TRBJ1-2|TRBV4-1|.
TGCGCCAGTATGGGGGGACAGGGGCCTTTGGGGTCCTACACCTTC
CASMGGQGPLGSYTF
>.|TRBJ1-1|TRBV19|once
TGTGCCAGTAGTATAGATCGGCCAGGGAACACTGAAGCTTTCTTT
CASSIDRPGNTEAFF
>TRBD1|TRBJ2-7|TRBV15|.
TGTGCCACCAGCCGCCAACAGGGGAGCTACGAGCAGTACTTC
CATSRQQGSYEQYF
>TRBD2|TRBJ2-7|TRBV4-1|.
TGCGCCAGCAGCCCGGCGGGACTAGCGGGAGGGGTGAATAAGCAGTACTTC
CASSPAGLAGGVNKQYF
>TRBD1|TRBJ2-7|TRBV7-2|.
TGTGCCAGCAGCACCGGACAGGGTACCTACGAGCAGTACTTC
CASSTGQGTYEQYF
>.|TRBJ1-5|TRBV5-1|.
TGCGCCAGCAGCCCTAGCGGGCCTAATCAGCCCCAGCATTTT
CASSPSGPNQPQHF
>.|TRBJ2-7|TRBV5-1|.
TGCGCCAGCAGCCAAAGGACACCTACCTACGAGCAGTACTTC
CASSQRTPTYEQYF
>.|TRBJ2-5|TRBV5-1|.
TGCGCCAGCAGCTCCATGGCGGGAAGGCAAGAGACCCAGTACTTC
CASSSMAGRQETQYF
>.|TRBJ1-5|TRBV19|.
TGTGCCAGTAGTATGGGGGGGCCTTTCTATAGCAATCAGCCCCAGCATTTT
CASSMGGPFYSNQPQHF
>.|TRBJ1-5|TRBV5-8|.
TGTGCCAGCACTTGGTCCGGTGGCAATCAGCCCCAGCATTTT
CASTWSGGNQPQHF
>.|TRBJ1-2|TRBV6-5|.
TGTGCCAGCAGCGTACGGGACACGAGCGTCTATGGCTACACCTTC
CASSVRDTSVYGYTF
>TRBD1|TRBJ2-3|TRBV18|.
TGTGCCAGCTCACCACCGACAGGGTGGACAGATACGCAGTATTTT
CASSPPTGWTDTQYF
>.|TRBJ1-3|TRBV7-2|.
TGTGCCAGCAGCTTGTCCGGGGGATCTGGAAACACCATATATTTT
CASSLSGGSGNTIYF
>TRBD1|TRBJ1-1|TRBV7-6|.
TGTGCCAGCAGCTCTGGACAGGGGATGAACACTGAAGCTTTCTTT
CASSSGQGMNTEAFF
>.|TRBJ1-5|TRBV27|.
TGTGCCAGCAGCCGAGGACAGAGTAACAATCAGCCCCAGCATTTT
CASSRGQSNNQPQHF
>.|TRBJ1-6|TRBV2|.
TGTGCCAGCAGTCTCGACAGGCCCAATAATTCACCCCTCCACTTT
CASSLDRPNNSPLHF
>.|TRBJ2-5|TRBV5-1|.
TGCGCCAGCAGCTTACTTGGTAGTAGAGAGACCCAGTACTTC
CASSLLGSRETQYF
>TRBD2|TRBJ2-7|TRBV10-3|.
TGTGCCATCAGTGGACCGGGACTAGCTGGATACGAGCAGTACTTC
CAISGPGLAGYEQYF
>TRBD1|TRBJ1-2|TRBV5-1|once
TGCGCCAGCAGCGTCACCGGACAGGTCAACTATGGCTACACCTTC
CASSVTGQVNYGYTF
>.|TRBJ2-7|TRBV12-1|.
TGTGCCAGCAGCTTAACTCTAGTTGCGAGGCCGGCCTACGAGCAGTACTTC
CASSLTLVARPAYEQYF
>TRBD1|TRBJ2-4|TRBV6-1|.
TGTGCCAGCAGTGGCTGGGACAGTATACCCCACGTGGACATTCAGTACTTC
CASSGWDSIPHVDIQYF